The source of this TCR beta chain is a study of vaccination and CD4 T cells after COVID-19. Study-level information: Overlapping peptides covering the spike proteins of SARS-CoV-2, HCoV-NL63, HCoV-OC43 and HCoV-229E were added to stimulate cells.

Noted treatment: approximately 9-day PBMC culture with coronavirus spike peptide pools or control peptides (ViraFEST assay). ViraFEST enlarged antigen-specific T cell populations with peptide pools and afterwards sequenced TCRs. Days 3 and 7 saw half the medium swapped for fresh IL-2 medium. With the Oncomine TCR Beta short-read assay, DNA from cultured CD4+ T cells was sequenced. Extraction of genomic DNA was performed on cultured CD4+ T cells. Via MiXCR, TCRdb re-called the PCR reads, giving one row per CDR3 protein. The sample holds around 21,000 distinct CDR3 sequences, just under 55% seen once. Germline assignment: CDR1 DFQATT and CDR2 SNEGSKA (reference sequence). V dropped 5 bases and J dropped 9 bases, with 17 bases sitting between them. The CDR3 has 13 amino acids. In the case of this clonotype: What it recognizes is unknown.

The V and J genes are TRBV20-1 and TRBJ2-1; D assignment may be TRBD1 or TRBD2 (6 bases each). Sequencing used CD4+ T cells from blood, cultured in vitro. This receptor was identified in a human donor who had recovered from COVID-19. This CDR3 reads CSAERGRLGEQFF. The CDR3 DNA sequence: TGCAGTGCTGAACGGGGGCGGTTGGGTGAGCAGTTCTTC.